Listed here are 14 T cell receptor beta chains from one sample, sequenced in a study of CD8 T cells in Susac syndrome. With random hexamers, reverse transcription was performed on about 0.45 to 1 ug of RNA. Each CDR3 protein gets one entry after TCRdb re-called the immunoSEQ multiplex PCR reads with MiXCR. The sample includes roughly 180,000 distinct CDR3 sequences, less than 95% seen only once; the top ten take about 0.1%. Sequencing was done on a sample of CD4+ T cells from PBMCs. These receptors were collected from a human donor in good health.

The CDR3 here is CASSQGKRNYGYTF. The CDR3 DNA reads as TGTGCCAGCAGCCAAGGGAAGAGAAACTATGGCTACACCTTC. V and J are TRBV3-1 and TRBJ1-2; D uncertain. Per the germline V gene, CDR1 is LGHDT and CDR2 is YNNKEL (reference sequence). The CDR3 is 14 amino acids. With 1 base removed from V and 2 bases from J, the gap between germline ends came to 8 bases.

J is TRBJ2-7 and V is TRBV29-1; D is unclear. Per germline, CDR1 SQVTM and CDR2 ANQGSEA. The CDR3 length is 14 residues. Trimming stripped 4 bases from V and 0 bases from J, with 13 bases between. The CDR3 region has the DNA TGCAGCGTTGCAGGCTCCCGAAGCTCCTACGAGCAGTACTTC. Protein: CSVAGSRSSYEQYF.

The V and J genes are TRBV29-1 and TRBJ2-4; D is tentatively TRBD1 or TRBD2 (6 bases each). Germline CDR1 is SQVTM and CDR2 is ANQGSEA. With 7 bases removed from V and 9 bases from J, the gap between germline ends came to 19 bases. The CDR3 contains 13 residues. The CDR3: CSAAVGAGGIQYF. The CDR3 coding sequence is TGCAGCGCCGCTGTGGGGGCCGGGGGCATTCAGTACTTC.

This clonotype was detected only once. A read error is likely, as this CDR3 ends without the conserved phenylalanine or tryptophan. CDR3 protein: CSATGTDEAFL. CDR3 nucleotide sequence: TGCAGTGCTACCGGGACAGATGAAGCTTTCCTT. The chain combines TRBV20-1 with TRBJ1-1; 7 bases map to TRBD1. V lost 4 bases and J lost 7; bases outside the gene matches: 3. Germline CDR1 and CDR2: DFQATT and SNEGSKA (reference sequence). This CDR3 contains 11 residues.

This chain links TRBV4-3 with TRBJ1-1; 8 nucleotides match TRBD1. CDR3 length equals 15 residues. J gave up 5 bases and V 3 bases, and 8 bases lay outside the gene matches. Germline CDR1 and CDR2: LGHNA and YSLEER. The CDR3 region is CASSQDTGGITEAFF. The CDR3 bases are TGCGCCAGCAGCCAGGACACAGGGGGGATAACTGAAGCTTTCTTT.

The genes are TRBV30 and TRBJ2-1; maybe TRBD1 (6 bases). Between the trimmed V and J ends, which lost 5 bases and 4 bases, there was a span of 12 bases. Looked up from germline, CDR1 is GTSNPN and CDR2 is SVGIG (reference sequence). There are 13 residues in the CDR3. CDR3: CAWSGTRYNEQFF. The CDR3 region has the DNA TGTGCCTGGTCCGGGACACGGTACAATGAGCAGTTCTTC.

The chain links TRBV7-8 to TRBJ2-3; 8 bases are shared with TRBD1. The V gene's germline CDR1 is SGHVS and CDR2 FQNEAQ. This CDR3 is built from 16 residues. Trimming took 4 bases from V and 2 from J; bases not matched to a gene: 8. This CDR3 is CASSSTGVWATDTQYF. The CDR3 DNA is TGTGCCAGCAGCTCGACAGGGGTGTGGGCCACAGATACGCAGTATTTT.

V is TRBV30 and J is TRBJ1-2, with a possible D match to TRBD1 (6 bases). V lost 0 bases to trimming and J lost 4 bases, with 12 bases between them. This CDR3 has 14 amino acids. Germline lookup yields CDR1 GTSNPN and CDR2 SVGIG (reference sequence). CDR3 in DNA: TGTGCCTGGAGTGTACAGGGTAGAGGCTATGGCTACACCTTC. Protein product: CAWSVQGRGYGYTF.

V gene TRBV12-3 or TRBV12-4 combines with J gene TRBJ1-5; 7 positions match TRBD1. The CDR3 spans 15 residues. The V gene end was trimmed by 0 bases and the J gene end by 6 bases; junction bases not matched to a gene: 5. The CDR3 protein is CASSLARQGSQPQHF. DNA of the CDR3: TGTGCCAGCAGTTTAGCGCGACAGGGCAGTCAGCCCCAGCATTTT.

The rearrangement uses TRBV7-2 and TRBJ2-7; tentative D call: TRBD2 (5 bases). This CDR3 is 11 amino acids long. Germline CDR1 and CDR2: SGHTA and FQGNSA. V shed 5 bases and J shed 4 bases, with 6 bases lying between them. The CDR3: CASSGLYEQYF. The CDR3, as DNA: TGTGCCAGCAGCGGACTTTACGAGCAGTACTTC.

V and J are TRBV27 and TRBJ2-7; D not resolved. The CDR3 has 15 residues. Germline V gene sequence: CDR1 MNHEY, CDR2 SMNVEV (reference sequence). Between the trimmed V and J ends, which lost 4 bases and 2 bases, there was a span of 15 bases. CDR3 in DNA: TGTGCCAGCAGTTCAGACTCTGGAAAGCCCTACGAGCAGTACTTC. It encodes CASSSDSGKPYEQYF.

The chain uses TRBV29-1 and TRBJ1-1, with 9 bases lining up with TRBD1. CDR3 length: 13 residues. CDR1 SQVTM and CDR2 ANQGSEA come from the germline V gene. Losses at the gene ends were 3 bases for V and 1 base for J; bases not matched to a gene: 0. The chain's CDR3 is CSVEDRGNTEAFF. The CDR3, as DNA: TGCAGCGTTGAGGACAGGGGGAACACTGAAGCTTTCTTT.

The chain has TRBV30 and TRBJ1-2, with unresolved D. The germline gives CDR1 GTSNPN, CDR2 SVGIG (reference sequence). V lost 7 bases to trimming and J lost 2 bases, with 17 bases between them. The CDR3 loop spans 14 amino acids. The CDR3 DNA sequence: TGTGCCTACCCGAGCGGACCCGTCAACTATGGCTACACCTTC. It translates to CAYPSGPVNYGYTF.

CDR3 sequence reads: CASSPAPEETQYF. CDR3 in DNA: TGTGCCAGCTCACCCGCACCAGAAGAGACCCAGTACTTC. The genes are TRBV18 and TRBJ2-5; D remains ambiguous. The V end lost 3 bases, the J end lost 3 bases, and 8 bases lay between the germline ends. This CDR3 comprises 13 residues. Germline lookup yields CDR1 KGHSH and CDR2 LQKENI.